The clone carrying this T cell receptor (beta chain) showed up many times. The data belong to a study of regulatory T cells in long-lasting Graves disease. Overall study: Positivity for TSH receptor antibodies plus over 5 years of antithyroid drugs meant persistent Graves' disease.

Investigators prepared the TCR beta libraries by applying iRepertoire HTBI primers and Arm-PCR of CDR3 regions. Each CDR3 protein gets one entry after TCRdb re-called the multiplex PCR reads with MiXCR. The sample lists 450,000 or so distinct CDR3 sequences; 22% were seen once. Time point: persistent/refractory GD, antithyroid drugs over 5 years with positive TRAb. PBMC RNA was the source of the TCR library. The authors drew patients from an endocrinology department in Xi'an, China. V shed 4 bases and J 5 bases; nucleotides not matched to a gene: 13. Per the germline V gene, CDR1 is MNHEY and CDR2 is SVGEGT. This CDR3 spans 16 amino acids.

The sequencing used peripheral blood mononuclear cells (PBMCs), collected when the disease was refractory, from a patient treated with antithyroid drugs. The clonotype was recovered from a female donor with Graves disease. The chain is built from TRBV6-2 or TRBV6-3 and TRBJ2-5; 7 bases fit TRBD2. This CDR3 is CASSSNPGLVYETQYF. CDR3 sequence (DNA): TGTGCCAGCAGTTCCAATCCCGGACTAGTTTATGAGACCCAGTACTTC.